This paragraph reports one T cell receptor (beta chain). Trimming stripped 2 bases from V and 4 bases from J, with 11 bases between. The V gene's germline CDR1 is MNHNS and CDR2 SASEGT. This CDR3 is built from 14 residues. The record originates from a study of control samples from healthy donors and cancer patients. TCRdb keeps only in-frame clones here, not all; method: immunoSEQ multiplex PCR. This sample has about 160,000 clones, with around nine tenths found just once. The sample taken for sequencing was blood. The chain is built from TRBV6-1 and TRBJ1-2; D uncertain. The sequence was collected from a man aged 25-45 years in good health. The DNA for the CDR3 is TGTGCCAGCAGTGAATGGCAGATATCCTATGGCTACACCTTC. Its protein product is CASSEWQISYGYTF.